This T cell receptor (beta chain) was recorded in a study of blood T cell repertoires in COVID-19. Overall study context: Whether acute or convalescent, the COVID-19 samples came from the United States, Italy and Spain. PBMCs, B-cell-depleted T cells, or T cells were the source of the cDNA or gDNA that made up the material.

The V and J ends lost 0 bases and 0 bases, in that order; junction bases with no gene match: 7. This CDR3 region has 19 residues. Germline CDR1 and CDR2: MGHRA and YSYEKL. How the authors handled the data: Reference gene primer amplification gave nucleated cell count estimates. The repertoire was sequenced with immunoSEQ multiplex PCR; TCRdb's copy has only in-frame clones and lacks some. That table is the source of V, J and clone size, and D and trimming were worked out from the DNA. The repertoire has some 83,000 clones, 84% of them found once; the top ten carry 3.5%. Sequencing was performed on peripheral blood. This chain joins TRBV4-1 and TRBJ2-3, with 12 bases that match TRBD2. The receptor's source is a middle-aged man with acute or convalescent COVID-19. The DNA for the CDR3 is TGCGCCAGCAGCCAAGATCCTTGGCTAGCGGGGGGGAGCACAGATACGCAGTATTTT. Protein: CASSQDPWLAGGSTDTQYF.